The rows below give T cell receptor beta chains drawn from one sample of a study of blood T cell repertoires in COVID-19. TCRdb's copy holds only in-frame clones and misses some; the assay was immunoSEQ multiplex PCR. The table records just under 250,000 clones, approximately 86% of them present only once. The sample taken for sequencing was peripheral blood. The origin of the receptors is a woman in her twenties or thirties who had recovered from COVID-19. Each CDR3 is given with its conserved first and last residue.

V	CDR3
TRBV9	CASSVGSSGGTYEQYF
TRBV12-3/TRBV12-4	CASSTGPGNTIYF
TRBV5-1	CATDLDGGSTDTQYF
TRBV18	CASSPGTGSNQPQHF
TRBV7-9	CASSVDRELKTQYF
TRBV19	CASSGQGAEFGYTF
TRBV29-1	CSTRVTGYGYTF
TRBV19	CASSALTGKTGNTIYF
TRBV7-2	CASSSDPSSGGSKFF
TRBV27	CASSLFGTQEAFF
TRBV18	CASSQRLQETQYF
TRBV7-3	CASGQNTGELFF
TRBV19	CASIQPKEGTGANVLTF
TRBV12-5	CASGLSLTDTQYF
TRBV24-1	CATSDPSGAGRDTQYF
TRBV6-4	CASSPGSGELFF
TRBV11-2	CASSLALARSSYNSPLHF
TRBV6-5	CASTPFQGTGNTIYF
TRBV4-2	CASSQVLPRGGGIETQYF
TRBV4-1	CASSQGVGGGPEAFF
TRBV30	CAWSTYTGGYEQYF
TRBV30	CASTGGTEAFF
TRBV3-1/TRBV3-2	CASSQAAGLAKNIQYF
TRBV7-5	CARSLNTSQGYRSEAFF
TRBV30	CAWSTGQSYEQYF
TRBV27	CASGQGANYGYTF
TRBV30	CAWSARGTEAFF
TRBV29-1	CSVFPGEINEQFF
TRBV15	CATSRDLGASSYNSPLHF
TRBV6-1	CASSEARNWGGLYEQYF
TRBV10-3	CAISEYASGTKYF
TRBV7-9	CASSPDDKNTEAFF
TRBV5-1	CASSLVLNTGELFF
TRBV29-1	CSVEDPRGDYGYTF
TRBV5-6	CASSSGGYQNIQYF
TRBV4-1	CASSLPGTGAGEQYF